This passage covers 25 T cell receptor delta chains from one sample sequenced in a study of gamma-delta T cells after stem cell transplantation. TCRdb re-identified clones in the RT-PCR reads via CATT. The table lists about 2,400 delta-chain clones, 20% to 25% of them singletons. The sequenced material came from gamma-delta T cells. These receptors were obtained from a human donor. It is not recorded whose cells these are; they may come from a transplant donor.

The V and J genes are TRDV3 and TRDJ3; 7 bases map to TRDD3. There are 18 residues in the CDR3. Losses at the gene ends were 0 bases for V and 0 bases for J; bases not matched to a gene: 8. Per germline, CDR1 TVYSNPD and CDR2 GDNSRS (reference sequence). The DNA of the CDR3 is TGTGCCTTTAGCCGGGGGATGCTTAGCTCCTGGGACACCCGACAGATGTTTTTC. Translated, it gives CAFSRGMLSSWDTRQMFF.

Comments on this clone: A much larger clone lies a single base off, so this may be a read error. The J gene is TRDJ2, the V gene TRDV2, with TRDD3 matching over 13 bases. As TCRdb names no J gene, one was assigned here on the basis of a DNA match to germline. The CDR3 sequence is 19 residues long. The germline V gene has CDR1 GEAIGNYY and CDR2 EKD. The J segment lost 4 bases and the V segment lost 6 bases, leaving 16 bases of the junction unmatched. CDR3 bases: TGTGCCTGTCAATTACCTCTACTGGGGGATACGCGGGGGACAGCACAACTCTTCTTT. This sequence encodes CACQLPLLGDTRGTAQLFF.

Comments on this clone: The junction departs from the called germline gene at one end, perhaps through a read error. This chain joins TRDV2 and TRDJ1; 9 bases are a match to TRDD3. Because TCRdb records no J gene, it was assigned here through a match of the DNA to germline. The CDR3 has 20 residues. The germline gives CDR1 GEAIGNYY, CDR2 EKD. CDR3 coding DNA: TGTGCCAGTGACACCGGGACGTACTGGGGGAGACGTCGGTACACCGATAAACTCATCTTT. Translation gives CASDTGTYWGRRRYTDKLIF.

The table lists this clone with a few counts. The protein TCRdb lists belongs to a much larger clone and differs from this DNA's translation at residue 9, which points to a read error; the protein shown is made from the DNA. V usage is TRDV2 and J usage is TRDJ3, with 7 bases aligning to TRDD3. J lost 5 bases, V lost 1 base, and 4 bases had no gene match. The CDR3 runs 16 residues. CDR1 GEAIGNYY and CDR2 EKD come from the germline V gene. DNA for the CDR3: TGTGCCTGTGACACGGTGGGATACCGGGACACCCGACAGATGTTTTTC. Translating gives CACDTVGYRDTRQMFF.

This clone was observed once. This may be a read error, as it is one base from a much larger clone. The chain is built from TRDV2 and TRDJ1, with 7 nucleotides matching TRDD3. Matching the DNA to germline supplied the J gene, which TCRdb does not give. The V gene's germline CDR1 is GEAIGNYY and CDR2 EKD. This CDR3 has 15 residues. This CDR3 is CAFDTGKLGSDKLIF. The CDR3 DNA is TGTGCCTTTGACACGGGCAAACTGGGGAGCGATAAACTCATCTTT.

The gene calls are TRDV1 and TRDJ1, with TRDD3 matching 13 bases. Matching the DNA to germline supplied the J gene, which TCRdb does not give. The CDR3 extends over 18 amino acids. Germline CDR1 is TSWWSYY and CDR2 is QGS. J lost 3 bases, V lost 2 bases, and 9 bases had no gene match. This CDR3 is CALGEITTGGYVADKLIF. The CDR3 nucleotides are TGTGCTCTTGGGGAAATAACCACTGGGGGATACGTGGCCGATAAACTCATCTTT.

The CDR3 is CALGVSRRAWGGQTAQLFF. CDR3 bases: TGTGCTCTTGGGGTTTCCAGAAGGGCCTGGGGGGGCCAGACAGCACAACTCTTCTTT. The V call is TRDV1, the J call TRDJ2, with 7 positions matching TRDD3. Matching the DNA to germline supplied the J gene, which TCRdb does not give. Germline values: CDR1 TSWWSYY, CDR2 QGS. CDR3 size: 19 residues. J lost 4 bases, V lost 4 bases, and 18 bases had no gene match.

This clone was picked up a small number of times. The chain joins TRDV3 to TRDJ1; 8 bases agree with TRDD3. This CDR3 contains 12 residues. V lost 2 bases to trimming and J lost 3 bases; unmatched junction nucleotides: 2. Germline V CDR1 and CDR2: TVYSNPD, GDNSRS (reference sequence). In nucleotides, the CDR3 is TGTGCCTTTCGGGGGATAGCCGATAAACTCATCTTT. The encoded protein is CAFRGIADKLIF.

The V gene was identified as TRDV2, while no J gene was called; TRDD3, the table's D call, lacks a check against the DNA. The germline gives CDR1 GEAIGNYY, CDR2 EKD. The CDR3 loop spans 15 amino acids. CDR3 in amino acids: CAYDTRGDTTAQLFF. Written as DNA, the CDR3 is TGTGCCTATGACACAAGGGGGGATACGACAGCACAGCTCTTCTTT.

This clone was detected only a few times. V and J are TRDV1 and TRDJ1; tentative D call: TRDD2 (5 bases). Germline V gives CDR1 TSWWSYY, CDR2 QGS. Trimming took 2 bases from V and 7 from J, leaving 17 bases between them. The CDR3 sequence is 15 residues long. The CDR3 DNA reads TGTGCTCTTGGGGAAACCCCCTCTTCCCATAGTAAACTCATCTTT. It is translated as CALGETPSSHSKLIF.

This clone was picked up a small number of times. The chain uses TRDV2 and TRDJ3, with 12 nucleotides matching TRDD3. Germline V gene lookup returns CDR1 GEAIGNYY and CDR2 EKD. This CDR3 spans 18 amino acids. V gave up 0 bases and J gave up 8 bases; unmatched junction bases: 7. The CDR3 nucleotides are TGTGCCTGTGACACCGTCCTGGGGGATACGTTGTACACCCGACAGATGTTTTTC. This translates into CACDTVLGDTLYTRQMFF.

This clone has only a few counts. The genes are TRDV3 and TRDJ1, with 9 bases fitting TRDD3. The V gene's germline CDR1 is TVYSNPD and CDR2 GDNSRS (reference sequence). Trimming took 2 bases from V and 0 from J; bases not matched to a gene: 16. The CDR3 has 18 residues. CDR3 region: CAFLIRRTGGPYTDKLIF. CDR3 DNA sequence: TGTGCCTTTCTCATCAGGCGCACTGGGGGACCGTACACCGATAAACTCATCTTT.

This clone was seen more than once but under ten times. Here the CDR3 DNA reads TGTGCTCTTGGGGAACGGGGTCCTAGACCGAGCTGGGGGAGGATCACTATGGATAAACTCATCTTT. The encoded protein is CALGERGPRPSWGRITMDKLIF. The chain is built from TRDV1 and TRDJ1, with 8 bases fitting TRDD3. V trimming: 1 base; J trimming: 5 bases; junction bases outside the gene matches: 27. This CDR3 spans 22 amino acids. Germline CDR1 is TSWWSYY and CDR2 is QGS.

This clone occurred a few times. The chain links TRDV1 to TRDJ1, with D possibly matching TRDD2 (8 bases). V was clipped by 2 bases and J by 5 bases, with 33 bases between them. There are 21 residues in the CDR3. In germline, CDR1 is TSWWSYY, CDR2 QGS. CDR3 sequence: CALGESGLPRVLGTPEDKLIF. CDR3 DNA: TGTGCTCTTGGGGAATCCGGCCTTCCTAGGGTACTGGGGACACCCGAAGATAAACTCATCTTT.

The table lists this clone with a count of one. The V gene is TRAV29/DV5, the J gene TRDJ2, with D unresolved. The J gene was missing in TCRdb and was found by matching the end of the DNA to germline. The V gene's germline CDR1 is NSMFDY and CDR2 ISSIKDK. The germline V and J ends were trimmed by 0 bases and 0 bases, with 15 bases remaining between them. The CDR3 covers 17 residues. CDR3 sequence (DNA): TGTGCAGCAAGCGCGAAGGGCCCCCCCCCTTTGACAGCACAACTCTTCTTT. Translating gives CAASAKGPPPLTAQLFF.

With regard to this clone: At one end, the junction sequence differs from germline, possibly due to a read error. The genes are TRDV3 and TRDJ3, with D perhaps TRDD3 (5 bases). The CDR3 length is 18 residues. Germline V gene data show CDR1 as TVYSNPD and CDR2 as GDNSRS (reference sequence). CDR3 protein: CAFSLGMLSSWDTRQVFF. The CDR3 DNA follows: TGTGCCTTTAGCCTGGGTATGCTTAGCTCCTGGGACACCCGACAGGTGTTTTTC.

This clone was seen only once. The V gene went uncalled, while the J gene is TRDJ1; the table's D call, TRDD3, has no DNA check behind it. The CDR3 covers 20 residues. CDR3 DNA: TGTGCCTGCTGGCACCCGCCGCAAGATGGGGGATACTGTTATACCGATAAACTCATCTTT. As protein: CACWHPPQDGGYCYTDKLIF.

The chain combines TRDV1 with TRDJ1; 13 bases match TRDD3. The CDR3 length is 22 residues. Trimming removed 2 bases from V and 2 bases from J; junction bases left unmatched: 20. In germline, CDR1 is TSWWSYY, CDR2 QGS. The CDR3 coding sequence is TGTGCTCTTGGGGAATCCCAGATCCCACTGGGGGATACGCGCGGAAGAACCGATAAACTCATCTTT. It translates to CALGESQIPLGDTRGRTDKLIF.

On this clone: A clone one base away is much larger, so this may be a read error. The same CDR3 also results from other DNA sequences found in this sample. J is TRDJ3 and V is TRDV2; tentatively, D is TRDD3 (5 bases). The CDR3 loop spans 17 amino acids. Between the trimmed V and J ends, which lost 2 bases and 0 bases, there was a span of 10 bases. Per germline, CDR1 GEAIGNYY and CDR2 EKD. CDR3 DNA: TGTGCCTGTGACATACTAGGGGACTCCTGGGACACCCGACAGATGTTTTTC. This translates into CACDILGDSWDTRQMFF.

The assigned J gene is TRDJ1, but the V gene is uncalled; the DNA was not compared with TRDD3, the D call given in the table. This CDR3 region has 19 residues. The DNA of the CDR3 is TGTGCTATTGTGGACTCTACGCCAGGTGGGGGATACGGCGGCGGGAAACTCATCTTT. Amino acid sequence: CAIVDSTPGGGYGGGKLIF.

For this clone: This sequence may be a read error, since a much larger clone differs from it by one base. This chain connects TRDV2 to TRDJ1; D is undetermined. Germline V gene data show CDR1 as GEAIGNYY and CDR2 as EKD. The length of the CDR3 is 15 residues. V was clipped by 1 base and J by 0 bases, with 11 bases between them. The CDR3 region has the DNA TGTGCCTGTGACACTGGGAGACGGTACACCGATAAACTCATCTTT. It specifies CACDTGRRYTDKLIF.

V and J are TRDV1 and TRDJ1; the match to TRDD3 covers 13 bases. Trimming cost V 3 bases and J 8 bases; bases outside gene matches: 21. The CDR3 length is 20 residues. Germline-derived CDR1 and CDR2 are TSWWSYY and QGS. CDR3 sequence reads: CALGEHFLRPAYWGIRKLIF. CDR3 DNA: TGTGCTCTTGGGGAGCACTTCCTACGGCCGGCTTACTGGGGGATACGCAAACTCATCTTT.

This chain joins TRDV2 and TRDJ1; 13 positions match TRDD3. Germline lookup yields CDR1 GEAIGNYY and CDR2 EKD. There are 20 residues in the CDR3. J gave up 1 base and V 1 base, and 14 bases lay outside the gene matches. The CDR3 coding sequence is TGTGCCTGTGACACTCTCGTACTGGGGGATACGCAGGGTGGCACCGATAAACTCATCTTT. The encoded protein is CACDTLVLGDTQGGTDKLIF.

This clone was found a few times. The chain links TRDV1 to TRDJ1; D is possibly TRDD2 (6 bases). The V gene lost 0 bases and the J gene lost 2 bases, with 16 bases spanning the gap. Germline CDR1 TSWWSYY, CDR2 QGS. The CDR3 is made up of 17 amino acids. The CDR3 nucleotides are TGTGCTCTTGGGGAACTTCCCCTGGCCTTCCCAACCGATAAACTCATCTTT. This sequence encodes CALGELPLAFPTDKLIF.

Comment on this clone: The junction does not match germline at one end; this may be a read error. This chain uses TRDV2 with TRDJ3, with 9 bases lining up with TRDD3. Looked up from germline, CDR1 is GEAIGNYY and CDR2 is EKD. The length of the CDR3 is 18 residues. In DNA form, the CDR3 reads TGTGCCTGTGACACCGGGGGATACAGCTCCTGGGACGCCCGACAGATGTTTTTC. This sequence encodes CACDTGGYSSWDARQMFF.